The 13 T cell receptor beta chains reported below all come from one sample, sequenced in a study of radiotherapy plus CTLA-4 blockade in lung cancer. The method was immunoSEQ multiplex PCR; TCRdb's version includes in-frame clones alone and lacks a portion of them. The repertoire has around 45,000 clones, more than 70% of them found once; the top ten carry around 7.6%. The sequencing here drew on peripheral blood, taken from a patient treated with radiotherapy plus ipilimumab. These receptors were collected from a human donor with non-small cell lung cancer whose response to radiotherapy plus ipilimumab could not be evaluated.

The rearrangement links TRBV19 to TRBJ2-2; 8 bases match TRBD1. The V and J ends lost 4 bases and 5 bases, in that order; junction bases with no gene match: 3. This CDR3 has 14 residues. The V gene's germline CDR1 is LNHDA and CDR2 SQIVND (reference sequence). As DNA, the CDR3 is TGTGCCAGTAGTACCCAGGGGGCGACCGGGGAGCTGTTTTTT. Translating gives CASSTQGATGELFF.

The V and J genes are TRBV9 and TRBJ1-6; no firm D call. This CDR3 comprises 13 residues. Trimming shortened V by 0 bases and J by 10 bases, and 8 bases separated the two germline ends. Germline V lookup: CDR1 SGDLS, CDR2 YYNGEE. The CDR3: CASSVGERSPLHF. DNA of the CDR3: TGTGCCAGCAGCGTAGGGGAGAGATCACCCCTCCACTTT.

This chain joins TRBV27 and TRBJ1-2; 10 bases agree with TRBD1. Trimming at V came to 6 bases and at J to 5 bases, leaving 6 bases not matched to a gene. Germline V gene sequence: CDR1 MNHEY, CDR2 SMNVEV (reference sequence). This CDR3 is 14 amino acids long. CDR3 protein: CASSRDRGLYGYTF. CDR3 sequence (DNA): TGTGCCAGCAGCCGGGACAGGGGTCTTTATGGCTACACCTTC.

The chain's CDR3 is CASSFRGRDWDEQFF. The CDR3 nucleotides read TGTGCCAGCAGCTTCCGCGGGAGAGACTGGGATGAGCAGTTCTTC. V is TRBV7-9 and J is TRBJ2-1, with 7 bases aligning to TRBD2. V lost 3 bases and J lost 8; bases outside the gene matches: 10. The CDR3 is made up of 15 amino acids. Germline CDR1 and CDR2: SEHNR and FQNEAQ (reference sequence).

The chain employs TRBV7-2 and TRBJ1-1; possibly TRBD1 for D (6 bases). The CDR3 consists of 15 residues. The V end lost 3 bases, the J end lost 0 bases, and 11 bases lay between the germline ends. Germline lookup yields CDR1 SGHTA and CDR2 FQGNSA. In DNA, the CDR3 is TGTGCCAGCAGCTTGCAGGGGTTGATGAACACTGAAGCTTTCTTT. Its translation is CASSLQGLMNTEAFF.

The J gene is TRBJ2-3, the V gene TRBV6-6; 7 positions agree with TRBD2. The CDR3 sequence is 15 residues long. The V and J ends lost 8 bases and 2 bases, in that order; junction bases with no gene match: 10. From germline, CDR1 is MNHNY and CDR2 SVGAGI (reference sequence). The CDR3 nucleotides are TGTGCCAGCTGCTGGGGCGGGGGTGTCACAGATACGCAGTATTTT. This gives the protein CASCWGGGVTDTQYF.

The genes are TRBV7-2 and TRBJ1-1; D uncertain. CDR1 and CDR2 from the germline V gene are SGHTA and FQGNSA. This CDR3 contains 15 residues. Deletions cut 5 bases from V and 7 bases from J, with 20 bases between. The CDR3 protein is CASSPSGRVFGEAFF. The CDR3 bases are TGTGCCAGCAGCCCTTCGGGGAGGGTATTTGGTGAAGCTTTCTTT.

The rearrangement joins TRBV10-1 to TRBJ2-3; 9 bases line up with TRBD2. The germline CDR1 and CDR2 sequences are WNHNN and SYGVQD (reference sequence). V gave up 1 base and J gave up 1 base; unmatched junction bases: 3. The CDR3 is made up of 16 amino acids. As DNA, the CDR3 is TGCGCCAGCAGTGAGTTGAGGACTAGCGGCACAGATACGCAGTATTTT. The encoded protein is CASSELRTSGTDTQYF.

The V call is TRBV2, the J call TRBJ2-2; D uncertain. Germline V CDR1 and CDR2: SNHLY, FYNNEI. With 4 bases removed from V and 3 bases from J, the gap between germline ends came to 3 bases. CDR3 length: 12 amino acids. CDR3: CASSGDTGELFF. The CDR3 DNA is TGTGCCAGCAGTGGCGACACCGGGGAGCTGTTTTTT.

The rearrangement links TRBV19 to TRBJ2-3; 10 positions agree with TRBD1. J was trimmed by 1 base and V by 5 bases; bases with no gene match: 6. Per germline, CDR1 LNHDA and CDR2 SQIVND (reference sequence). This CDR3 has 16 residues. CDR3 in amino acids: CASSLGTGVRTDTQYF. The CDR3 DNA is TGTGCCAGTAGTCTGGGGACAGGGGTTCGCACAGATACGCAGTATTTT.

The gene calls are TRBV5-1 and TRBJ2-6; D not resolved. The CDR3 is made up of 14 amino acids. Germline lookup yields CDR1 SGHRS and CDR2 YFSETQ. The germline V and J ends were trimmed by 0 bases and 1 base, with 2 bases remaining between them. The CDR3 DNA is TGCGCCAGCAGCTTGGCATCTGGGGCCAACGTCCTGACTTTC. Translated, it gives CASSLASGANVLTF.

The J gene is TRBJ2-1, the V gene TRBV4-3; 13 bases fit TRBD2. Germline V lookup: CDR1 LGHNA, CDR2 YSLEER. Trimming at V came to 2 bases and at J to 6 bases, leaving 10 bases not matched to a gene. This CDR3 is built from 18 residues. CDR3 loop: CASSQLLAGGPSGNEQFF. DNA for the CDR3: TGCGCCAGCAGCCAACTACTAGCGGGGGGGCCGTCGGGCAATGAGCAGTTCTTC.

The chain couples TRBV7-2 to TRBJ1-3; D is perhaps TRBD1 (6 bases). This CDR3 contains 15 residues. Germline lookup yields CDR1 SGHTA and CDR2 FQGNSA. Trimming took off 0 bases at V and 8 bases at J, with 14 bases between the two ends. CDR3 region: CASSLAMGARHTIYF. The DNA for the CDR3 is TGTGCCAGCAGCTTAGCGATGGGGGCTAGACACACCATATATTTT.